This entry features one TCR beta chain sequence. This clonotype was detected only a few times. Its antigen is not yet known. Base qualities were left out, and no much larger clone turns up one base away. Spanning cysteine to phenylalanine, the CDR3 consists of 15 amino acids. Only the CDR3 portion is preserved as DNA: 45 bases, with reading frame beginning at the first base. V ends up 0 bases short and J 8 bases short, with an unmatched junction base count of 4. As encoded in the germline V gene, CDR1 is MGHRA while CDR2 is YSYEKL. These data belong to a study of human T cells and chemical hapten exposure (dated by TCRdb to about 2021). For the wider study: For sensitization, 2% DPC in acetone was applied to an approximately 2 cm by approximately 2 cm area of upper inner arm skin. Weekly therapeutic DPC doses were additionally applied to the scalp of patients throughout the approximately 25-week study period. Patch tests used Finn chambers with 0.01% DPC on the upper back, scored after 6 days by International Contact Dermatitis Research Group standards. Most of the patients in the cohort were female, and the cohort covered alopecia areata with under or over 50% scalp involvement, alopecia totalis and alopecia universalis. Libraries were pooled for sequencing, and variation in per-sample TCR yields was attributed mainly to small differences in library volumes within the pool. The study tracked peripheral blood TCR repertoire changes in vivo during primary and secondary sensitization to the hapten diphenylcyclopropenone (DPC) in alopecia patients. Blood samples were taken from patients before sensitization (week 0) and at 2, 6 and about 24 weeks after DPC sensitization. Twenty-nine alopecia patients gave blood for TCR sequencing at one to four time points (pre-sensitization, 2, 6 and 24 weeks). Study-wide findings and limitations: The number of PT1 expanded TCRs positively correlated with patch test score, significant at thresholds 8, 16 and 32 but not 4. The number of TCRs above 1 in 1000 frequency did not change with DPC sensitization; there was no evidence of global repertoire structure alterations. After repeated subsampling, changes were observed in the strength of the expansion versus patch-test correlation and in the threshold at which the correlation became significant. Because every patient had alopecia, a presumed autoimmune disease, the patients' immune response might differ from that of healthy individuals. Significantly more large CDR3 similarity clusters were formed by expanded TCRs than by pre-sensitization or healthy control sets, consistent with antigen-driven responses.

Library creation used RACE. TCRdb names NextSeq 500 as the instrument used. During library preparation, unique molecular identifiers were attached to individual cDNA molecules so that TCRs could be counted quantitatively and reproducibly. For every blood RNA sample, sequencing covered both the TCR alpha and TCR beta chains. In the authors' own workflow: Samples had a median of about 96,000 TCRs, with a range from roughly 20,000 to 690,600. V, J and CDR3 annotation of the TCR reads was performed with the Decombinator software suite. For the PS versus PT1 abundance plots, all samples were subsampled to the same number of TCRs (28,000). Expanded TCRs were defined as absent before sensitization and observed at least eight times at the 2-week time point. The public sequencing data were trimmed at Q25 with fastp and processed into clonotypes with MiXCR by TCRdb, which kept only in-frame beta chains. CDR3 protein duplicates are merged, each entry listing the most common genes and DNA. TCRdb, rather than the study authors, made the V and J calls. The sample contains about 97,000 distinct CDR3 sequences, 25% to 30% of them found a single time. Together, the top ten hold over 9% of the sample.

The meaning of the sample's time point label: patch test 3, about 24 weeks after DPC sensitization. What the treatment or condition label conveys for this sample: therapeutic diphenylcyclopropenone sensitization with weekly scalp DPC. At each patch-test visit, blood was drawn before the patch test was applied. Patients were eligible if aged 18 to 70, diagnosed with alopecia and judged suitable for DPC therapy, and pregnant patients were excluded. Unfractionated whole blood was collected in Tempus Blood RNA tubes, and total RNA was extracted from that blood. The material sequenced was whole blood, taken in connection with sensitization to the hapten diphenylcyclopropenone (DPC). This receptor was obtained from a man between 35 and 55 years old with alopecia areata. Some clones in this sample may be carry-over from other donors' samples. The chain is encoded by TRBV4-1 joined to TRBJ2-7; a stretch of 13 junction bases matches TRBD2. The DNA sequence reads TGCGCCAGCAGCCAAGATACCGGGACTAGCGGGAAGCAGTACTTC. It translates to CASSQDTGTSGKQYF.